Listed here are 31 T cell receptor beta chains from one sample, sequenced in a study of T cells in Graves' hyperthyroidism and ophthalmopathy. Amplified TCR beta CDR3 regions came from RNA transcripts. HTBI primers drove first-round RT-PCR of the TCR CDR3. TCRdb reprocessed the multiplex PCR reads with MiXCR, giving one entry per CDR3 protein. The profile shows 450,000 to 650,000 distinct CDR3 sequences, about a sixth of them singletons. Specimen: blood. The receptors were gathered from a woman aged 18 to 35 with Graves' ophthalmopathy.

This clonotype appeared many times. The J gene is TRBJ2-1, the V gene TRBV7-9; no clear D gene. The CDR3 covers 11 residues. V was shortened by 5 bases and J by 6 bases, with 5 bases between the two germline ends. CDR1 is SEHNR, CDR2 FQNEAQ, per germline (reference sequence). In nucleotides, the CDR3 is TGTGCCAGCAGCCATGCCAATGAGCAGTTCTTC. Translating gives CASSHANEQFF.

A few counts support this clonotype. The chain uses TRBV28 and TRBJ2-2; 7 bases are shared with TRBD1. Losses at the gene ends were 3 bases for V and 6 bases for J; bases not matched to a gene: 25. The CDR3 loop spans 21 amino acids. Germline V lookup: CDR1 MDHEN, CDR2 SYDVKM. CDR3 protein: CASSFNRGQKKRGSTAGELFF. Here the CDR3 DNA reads TGTGCCAGCAGTTTCAACCGGGGACAGAAAAAGCGCGGGTCCACCGCCGGGGAGCTGTTTTTT.

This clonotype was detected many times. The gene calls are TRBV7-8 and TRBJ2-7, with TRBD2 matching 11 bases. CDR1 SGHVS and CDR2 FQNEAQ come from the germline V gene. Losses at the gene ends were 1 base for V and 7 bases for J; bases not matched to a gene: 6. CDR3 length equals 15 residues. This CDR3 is CASSLVLAGDREQYF. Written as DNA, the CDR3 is TGTGCCAGCAGCTTAGTACTAGCGGGGGACCGGGAGCAGTACTTC. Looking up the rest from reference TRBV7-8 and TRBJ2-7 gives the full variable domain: GAGVSQSPRYKVAKRGQDVALRCDPISGHVSLFWYQQALGQGPEFLTYFQNEAQLDKSGLPSDRFFAERPEGSVSTLKIQRTQQEDSAVYLCASSLVLAGDREQYFGPGTRLTVT.

The DNA for the CDR3 is TGTGCCAGCAGCCAAGTCGGGGCTTACACTGAAGCTTTCTTT. Amino acids: CASSQVGAYTEAFF. This sequence joins TRBV14 and TRBJ1-1, with a possible D match to TRBD1 (5 bases). The CDR3 spans 14 residues. CDR1 is SGHDN, CDR2 FVKESK, per germline. V lost 1 base and J lost 3, with 9 bases in between.

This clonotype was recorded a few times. The CDR3 here is CASRTGRGGEKLFF. The CDR3 DNA reads as TGTGCCAGCAGAACGGGACGAGGAGGTGAAAAACTGTTTTTT. The chain combines TRBV6-1 with TRBJ1-4; tentatively, D is TRBD1 (5 bases). Trimming removed 6 bases from V and 7 bases from J, with 15 bases in between. CDR1 and CDR2 (germline): MNHNS, SASEGT. The CDR3 loop spans 14 amino acids.

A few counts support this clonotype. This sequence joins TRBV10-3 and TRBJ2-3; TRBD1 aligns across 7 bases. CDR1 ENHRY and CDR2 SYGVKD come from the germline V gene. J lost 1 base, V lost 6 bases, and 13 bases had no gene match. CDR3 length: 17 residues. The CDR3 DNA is TGTGCCATCAGCCCAGCCGACAGGGTAGGAGGCACAGATACGCAGTATTTT. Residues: CAISPADRVGGTDTQYF.

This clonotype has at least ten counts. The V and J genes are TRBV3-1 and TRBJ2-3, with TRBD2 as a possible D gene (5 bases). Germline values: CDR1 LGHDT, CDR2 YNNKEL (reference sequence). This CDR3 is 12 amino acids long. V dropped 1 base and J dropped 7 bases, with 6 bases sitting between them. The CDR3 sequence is CASSQAGNTQYF. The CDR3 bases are TGTGCCAGCAGCCAAGCGGGAAATACGCAGTATTTT.

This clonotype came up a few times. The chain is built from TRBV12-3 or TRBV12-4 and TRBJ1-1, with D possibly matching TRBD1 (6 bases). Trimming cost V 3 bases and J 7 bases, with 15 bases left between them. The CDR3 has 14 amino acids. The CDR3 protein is CASSFTGSRDEAFF. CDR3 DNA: TGTGCCAGCAGTTTTACAGGGAGTCGGGATGAAGCTTTCTTT.

DNA for the CDR3: TGTGCCTGGAGTACCGGGACAGGGGTAGCCTACGAGCAGTACTTC. It codes for CAWSTGTGVAYEQYF. This rearrangement joins TRBV30 to TRBJ2-7; 10 bases agree with TRBD1. CDR3 length: 15 residues. Germline CDR1 GTSNPN, CDR2 SVGIG (reference sequence). V was pared by 2 bases and J by 2 bases, with 6 bases of the junction left unmatched. Full variable domain (remainder filled in from reference TRBV30 and TRBJ2-7): SQTIHQWPATLVQPVGSPLSLECTVEGTSNPNLYWYRQAAGRGLQLLFYSVGIGQISSEVPQNLSASRPQDRQFILSSKKLLLSDSGFYLCAWSTGTGVAYEQYFGPGTRLTVT.

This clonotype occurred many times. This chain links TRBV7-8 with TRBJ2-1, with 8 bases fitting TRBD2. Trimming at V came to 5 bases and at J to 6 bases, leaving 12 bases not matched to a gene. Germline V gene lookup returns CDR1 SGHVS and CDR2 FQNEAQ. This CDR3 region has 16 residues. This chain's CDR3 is CASSPTSGGFTNEQFF. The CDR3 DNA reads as TGTGCCAGCAGCCCTACTAGCGGAGGATTTACCAATGAGCAGTTCTTC.

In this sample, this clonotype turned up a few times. The CDR3 DNA reads as TGTGCCAGCAGTAGACGGGACGGCGGGATGAACACTGAAGCTTTCTTT. Protein sequence: CASSRRDGGMNTEAFF. This chain joins TRBV27 and TRBJ1-1; tentatively, D is TRBD1 (5 bases). V dropped 5 bases and J dropped 0 bases, with 16 bases sitting between them. The germline V gene has CDR1 MNHEY and CDR2 SMNVEV (reference sequence). CDR3 length equals 16 residues.

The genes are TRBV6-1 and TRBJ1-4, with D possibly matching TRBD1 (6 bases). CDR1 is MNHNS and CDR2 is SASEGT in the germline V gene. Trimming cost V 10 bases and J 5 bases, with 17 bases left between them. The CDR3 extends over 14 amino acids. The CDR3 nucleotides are TGTGCCACCGGAAAGGGGGAGGGAAATGAAAAACTGTTTTTT. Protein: CATGKGEGNEKLFF.

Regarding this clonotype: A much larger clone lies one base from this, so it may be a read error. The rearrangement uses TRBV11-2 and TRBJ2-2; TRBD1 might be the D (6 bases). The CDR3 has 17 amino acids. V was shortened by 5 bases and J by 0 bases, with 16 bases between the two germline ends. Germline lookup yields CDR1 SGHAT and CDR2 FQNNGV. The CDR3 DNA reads TGTGCCAGCAGCGACCTTCCAGGGACAACGAACACCGGGGAGCTGTTTTTT. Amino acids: CASSDLPGTTNTGELFF.

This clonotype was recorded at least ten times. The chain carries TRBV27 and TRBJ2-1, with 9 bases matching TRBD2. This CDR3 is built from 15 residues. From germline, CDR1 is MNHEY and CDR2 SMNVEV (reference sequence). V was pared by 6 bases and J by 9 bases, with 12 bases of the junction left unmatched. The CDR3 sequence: CASSSLAGGPVEQFF. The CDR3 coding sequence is TGTGCCAGCAGCTCCCTCGCGGGGGGGCCGGTTGAGCAGTTCTTC.

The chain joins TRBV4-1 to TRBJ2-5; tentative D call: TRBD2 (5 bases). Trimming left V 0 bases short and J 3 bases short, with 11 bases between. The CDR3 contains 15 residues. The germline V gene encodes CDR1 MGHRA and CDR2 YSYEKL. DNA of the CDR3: TGCGCCAGCAGCCAAGATGGGGAGAAAGAAGAGACCCAGTACTTC. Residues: CASSQDGEKEETQYF.

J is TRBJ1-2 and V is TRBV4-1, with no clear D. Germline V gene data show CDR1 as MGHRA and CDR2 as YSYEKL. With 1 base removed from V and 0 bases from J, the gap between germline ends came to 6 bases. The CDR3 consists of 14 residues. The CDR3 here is CASSQGRTNYGYTF. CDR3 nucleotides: TGCGCCAGCAGCCAAGGAAGGACTAACTATGGCTACACCTTC.

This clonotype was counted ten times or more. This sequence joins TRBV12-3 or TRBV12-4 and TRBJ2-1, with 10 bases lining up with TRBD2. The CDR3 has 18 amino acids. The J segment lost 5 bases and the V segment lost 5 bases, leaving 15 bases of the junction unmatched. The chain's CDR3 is CASSPHLPGLATNNEQFF. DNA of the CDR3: TGTGCCAGCAGTCCGCACCTACCGGGACTAGCGACCAACAATGAGCAGTTCTTC.

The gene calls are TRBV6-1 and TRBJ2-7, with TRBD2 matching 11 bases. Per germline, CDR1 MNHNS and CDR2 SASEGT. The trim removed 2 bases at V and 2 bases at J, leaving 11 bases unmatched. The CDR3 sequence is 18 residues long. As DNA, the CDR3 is TGTGCCAGCAGTGAAAATTTGCCCGGGACTAGCGGCACCTACGAGCAGTACTTC. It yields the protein CASSENLPGTSGTYEQYF.

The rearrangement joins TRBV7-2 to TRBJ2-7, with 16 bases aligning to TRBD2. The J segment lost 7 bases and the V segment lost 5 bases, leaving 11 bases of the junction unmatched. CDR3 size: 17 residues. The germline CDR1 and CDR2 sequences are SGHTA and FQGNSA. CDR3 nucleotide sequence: TGTGCCAGCAGCCCAATGGGGGGACTAGCGGGGGGGTGGGAGCAGTACTTC. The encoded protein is CASSPMGGLAGGWEQYF.

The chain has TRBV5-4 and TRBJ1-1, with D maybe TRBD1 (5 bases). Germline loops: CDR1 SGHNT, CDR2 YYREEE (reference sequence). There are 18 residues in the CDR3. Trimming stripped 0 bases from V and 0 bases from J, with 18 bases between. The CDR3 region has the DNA TGTGCCAGCAGCTTGGACTCAAACAGGCCTATCCTGAACACTGAAGCTTTCTTT. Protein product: CASSLDSNRPILNTEAFF.

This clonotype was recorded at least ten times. The CDR3 here is CASSAYLGANQPQHF. The CDR3 bases are TGTGCCAGCAGTGCATACTTAGGGGCTAATCAGCCCCAGCATTTT. The V gene is TRBV6-1, the J gene TRBJ1-5; TRBD1 is a possible D gene (5 bases). This CDR3 region has 15 residues. Trimming removed 4 bases at V and 4 bases at J, with 14 bases between. CDR1 is MNHNS and CDR2 is SASEGT in the germline V gene.

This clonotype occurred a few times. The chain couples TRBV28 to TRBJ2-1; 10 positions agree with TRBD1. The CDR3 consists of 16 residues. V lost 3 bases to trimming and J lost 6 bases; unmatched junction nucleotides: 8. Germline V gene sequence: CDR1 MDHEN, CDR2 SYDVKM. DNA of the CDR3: TGTGCCAGCAGTTTGATTGGGTGGACAGGGGGCAATGAGCAGTTCTTC. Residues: CASSLIGWTGGNEQFF.

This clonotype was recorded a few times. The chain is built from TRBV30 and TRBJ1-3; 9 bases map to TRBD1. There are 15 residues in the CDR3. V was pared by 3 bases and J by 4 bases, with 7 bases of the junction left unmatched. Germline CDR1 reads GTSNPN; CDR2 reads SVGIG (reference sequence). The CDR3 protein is CAWSRDRAGGNTIYF. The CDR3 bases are TGTGCCTGGAGCCGGGACAGGGCGGGGGGAAACACCATATATTTT. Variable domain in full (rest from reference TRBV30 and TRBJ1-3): SQTIHQWPATLVQPVGSPLSLECTVEGTSNPNLYWYRQAAGRGLQLLFYSVGIGQISSEVPQNLSASRPQDRQFILSSKKLLLSDSGFYLCAWSRDRAGGNTIYFGEGSWLTVV.

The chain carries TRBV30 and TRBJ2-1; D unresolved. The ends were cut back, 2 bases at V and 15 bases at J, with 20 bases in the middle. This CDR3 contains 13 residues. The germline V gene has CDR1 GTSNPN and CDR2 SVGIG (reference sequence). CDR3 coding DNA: TGTGCCTGGAGTAGAAACAGTGGCCAGGTTCTGTTCTTC. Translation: CAWSRNSGQVLFF.

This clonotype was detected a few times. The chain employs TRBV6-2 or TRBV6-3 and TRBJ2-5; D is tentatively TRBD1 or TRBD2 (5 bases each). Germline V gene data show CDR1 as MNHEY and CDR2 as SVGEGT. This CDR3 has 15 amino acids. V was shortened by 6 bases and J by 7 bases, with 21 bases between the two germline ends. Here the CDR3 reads CASRSPRGGAGTQYF. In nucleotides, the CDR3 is TGTGCCAGCAGATCACCGAGGGGCGGTGCGGGGACCCAGTACTTC.

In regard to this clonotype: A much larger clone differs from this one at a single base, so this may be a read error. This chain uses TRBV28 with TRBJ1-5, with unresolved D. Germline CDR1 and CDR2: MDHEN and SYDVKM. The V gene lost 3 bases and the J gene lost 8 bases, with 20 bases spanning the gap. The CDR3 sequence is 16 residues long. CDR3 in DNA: TGTGCCAGCAGTTTTCCCATTTCGCCGTTAACTAAGCCCCAGCATTTT. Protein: CASSFPISPLTKPQHF.

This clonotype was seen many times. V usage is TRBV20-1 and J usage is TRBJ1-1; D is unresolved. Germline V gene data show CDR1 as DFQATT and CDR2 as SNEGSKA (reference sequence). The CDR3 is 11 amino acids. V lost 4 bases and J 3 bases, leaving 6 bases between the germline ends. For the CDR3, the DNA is TGCAGTGCTATTTTCGACACTGAAGCTTTCTTT. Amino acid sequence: CSAIFDTEAFF.

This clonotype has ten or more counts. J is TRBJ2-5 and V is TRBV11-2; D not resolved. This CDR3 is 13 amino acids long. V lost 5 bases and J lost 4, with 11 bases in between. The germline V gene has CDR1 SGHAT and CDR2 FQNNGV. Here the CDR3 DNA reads TGTGCCAGCAGCCCCCGCGTTAGAGAGACCCAGTACTTC. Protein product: CASSPRVRETQYF.

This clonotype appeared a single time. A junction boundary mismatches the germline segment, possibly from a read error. The CDR3 is CGVPLPGLNTEAFF. CDR3 coding DNA: TGCGGCGTTCCCCTTCCTGGGCTGAACACTGAAGCTTTCTTT. V gene TRBV29-1 combines with J gene TRBJ1-1; no clear D gene. Per germline, CDR1 SQVTM and CDR2 ANQGSEA. This CDR3 has 14 amino acids.

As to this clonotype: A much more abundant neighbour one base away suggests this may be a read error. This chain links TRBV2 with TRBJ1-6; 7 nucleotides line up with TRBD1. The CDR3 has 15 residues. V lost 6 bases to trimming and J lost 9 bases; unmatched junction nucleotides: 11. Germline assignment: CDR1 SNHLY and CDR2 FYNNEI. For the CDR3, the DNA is TGTGCCAGCAGGAAAGAACAGGGGATGCTTTCACCCCTCCACTTT. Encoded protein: CASRKEQGMLSPLHF.

CDR3 sequence (DNA): TGTGCCTCTGTCGCTCCGGGACTAGCGGGAGAACAAGAGACCCAGTACTTC. It codes for CASVAPGLAGEQETQYF. The chain carries TRBV30 and TRBJ2-5; 14 bases match TRBD2. J gave up 2 bases and V 7 bases, and 12 bases lay outside the gene matches. Germline values: CDR1 GTSNPN, CDR2 SVGIG (reference sequence). The CDR3 length is 17 residues.